This T cell receptor beta chain was identified in a study of blood T cell repertoires in COVID-19. In the original workflow: Reference gene primer amplification gave estimated nucleated cell counts. TCRdb keeps only in-frame clones here, not all; method: immunoSEQ multiplex PCR. V and J calls and clone size are given by that table; D and trimming were obtained from the DNA. The table has around 260,000 clones, roughly 90% seen once. J was trimmed by 2 bases and V by 3 bases; bases with no gene match: 9. This CDR3 spans 17 amino acids. Germline assignment: CDR1 MDHEN and CDR2 SYDVKM. The chain uses TRBV28 and TRBJ2-3; 9 bases fit TRBD1. This receptor was obtained from a young man with acute or convalescent COVID-19. The sample taken for sequencing was peripheral blood. In DNA form, the CDR3 reads TGTGCCAGCAGTTTTATCCCGGGACAGGGTTTCACAGATACGCAGTATTTT. Amino acid sequence: CASSFIPGQGFTDTQYF.